One sample yielded the 8 T cell receptor beta chains listed below, sequenced in a study of cytomegalovirus exposure and HLA in healthy donors. The PCR made use of 60 Vbeta and 13 Jbeta primers. Using immunoSEQ multiplex PCR, the repertoire was profiled, and TCRdb retains in-frame clones only, with some absent. The sample consists of 100,000 to 150,000 clones, almost 85% of them appearing once. Sequencing input: PBMCs. The receptors shown here come from a boy under 10 years old in good health and CMV-seronegative.

The chain joins TRBV6-4 to TRBJ2-3; 10 bases line up with TRBD2. V was clipped by 2 bases and J by 4 bases; unmatched bases: 3. Germline V gives CDR1 MRHNA, CDR2 SNTAGT. The length of the CDR3 is 15 residues. DNA for the CDR3: TGTGCCAGCAGTGACGGAGCGGGGGGGCCAGATACGCAGTATTTT. Translation: CASSDGAGGPDTQYF.

This clone was observed a handful of times. The genes are TRBV2 and TRBJ2-2; 11 bases are shared with TRBD2. Trimming took 6 bases from V and 7 from J; bases not matched to a gene: 10. The CDR3 is 16 residues long. Germline V gene data show CDR1 as SNHLY and CDR2 as FYNNEI. The CDR3 loop reads CASSQGLAGGLGELFF. As DNA, the CDR3 is TGTGCCAGCAGCCAGGGGCTAGCGGGAGGACTCGGGGAGCTGTTTTTT.

This clone was counted only a few times. The V call is TRBV6-4, the J call TRBJ2-6, with a weak D call TRBD1 (6 bases). The V end was cut by 3 bases, the J end by 0 bases, with 6 bases between. CDR3 size: 15 residues. Germline values: CDR1 MRHNA, CDR2 SNTAGT. The DNA for the CDR3 is TGTGCCAGCAGTGAGGACAGCTCTGGGGCCAACGTCCTGACTTTC. It encodes CASSEDSSGANVLTF.

The chain joins TRBV12-5 to TRBJ2-1, with 7 bases matching TRBD1. The ends lost 4 bases at V and 2 bases at J; junction bases unmatched: 2. In germline, CDR1 is LGHNT, CDR2 FRNRAP. CDR3 length equals 14 residues. The DNA for the CDR3 is TGTGCTAGTGGTTCCGGGACAGCCTACAATGAGCAGTTCTTC. As protein: CASGSGTAYNEQFF.

V is TRBV11-2 and J is TRBJ2-1, with 7 bases identical to TRBD2. This CDR3 region has 17 residues. Germline CDR1 is SGHAT and CDR2 is FQNNGV. Losses at the gene ends were 1 base for V and 1 base for J; bases not matched to a gene: 7. The CDR3 coding sequence is TGTGCCAGCAGCTTAGTTGTGGGACTACCGTCCTACAATGAGCAGTTCTTC. Its protein is CASSLVVGLPSYNEQFF.

The gene calls are TRBV6-5 and TRBJ1-1, with TRBD1 identical over 7 bases. Germline V gene sequence: CDR1 MNHEY, CDR2 SVGAGI. The CDR3 is 13 residues long. The V segment lost 5 bases and the J segment 2 bases; nucleotides outside the gene matches: 2. In nucleotides, the CDR3 is TGTGCCAGCAGTGACAGGGTTAACACTGAAGCTTTCTTT. Its protein product is CASSDRVNTEAFF.

The V and J genes are TRBV5-1 and TRBJ1-1, with 7 nucleotides matching TRBD1. The CDR3 runs 17 residues. Germline CDR1 is SGHRS and CDR2 is YFSETQ. Trimming removed 0 bases from V and 0 bases from J; junction bases left unmatched: 8. The chain's CDR3 is CASSLDLRGRVNTEAFF. The DNA of the CDR3 is TGCGCCAGCAGCTTGGATTTAAGGGGGCGGGTGAACACTGAAGCTTTCTTT.

This chain connects TRBV7-3 to TRBJ2-2; the D gene is possibly TRBD2 (5 bases). The germline CDR1 and CDR2 sequences are SGHTA and FQGTGA. The CDR3 is made up of 16 amino acids. V lost 5 bases to trimming and J lost 3 bases, with 16 bases between them. The CDR3 here is CASSLLPMGDTGELFF. CDR3 bases: TGTGCCAGCAGCCTACTCCCCATGGGAGACACCGGGGAGCTGTTTTTT.